This entry concerns a single T cell receptor beta chain. What it binds is unknown. The sample is drawn from a study of cytomegalovirus exposure and HLA in healthy donors. Study-wide results and caveats: Cytomegalovirus association was listed for around 170 TCR beta chains. The dataset shows that most TCR sequences were rare, while some public TCRs occurred in many donors.

The ends were cut back, 8 bases at V and 9 bases at J, with 20 bases in the middle. This CDR3 has 13 amino acids. The germline CDR1 and CDR2 sequences are SGHRS and YFSETQ. TCRdb's copy holds only in-frame clones and misses some; the assay was immunoSEQ multiplex PCR. The data hold about 120,000 clones, with around 96% observed a single time. The rearrangement links TRBV5-1 to TRBJ1-2; tentative D call: TRBD1 (6 bases). The source of this sequence is a man aged 18 to 35 in good health and CMV-seronegative. The sequencing sample was made of PBMCs. The CDR3 bases are TGCGCCAGTACAGGACAGAGTTCTATGAGCTACACCTTC. Translation: CASTGQSSMSYTF.